This TCR beta chain was documented in a study of identical twins. The CDR3 has 16 residues. Trimming took 2 bases from V and 1 from J, leaving 14 bases between them. Notes on this clonotype: Its target is not known.

MiXCR, run by TCRdb on the 5' RACE reads, gives a single entry per CDR3 protein. The sample carries 550,000 to 700,000 distinct CDR3 sequences, approximately 21% recorded once. Study results and limitations: Some out-of-frame alpha sequences were shared by twins, and these showed excess low generation probability. In monozygotic twins, models underestimated the sharing of out-of-frame TCR alpha.

These records were also assigned to another study, of T cells expressing NK-cell markers. From that report: Researchers got TCR beta repertoires out of sorted CD3+CD56+NKG2C+, CD3+CD56+NKG2C- and CD3+CD56-NKG2C+ T cells. Several of the experiments relied on an anti-gamma-delta TCR antibody so that only alpha-beta TCR T cells were sorted.

The sequenced sample was PBMCs. V is TRBV12-3 or TRBV12-4 and J is TRBJ1-1; tentative D call: TRBD1 (6 bases). The TCR originated in a woman younger than 30 in good health. CDR3 coding DNA: TGTGCCAGCAGTTTATTTCGGGGGCTCGGGAACACTGAAGCTTTCTTT. It yields the protein CASSLFRGLGNTEAFF.